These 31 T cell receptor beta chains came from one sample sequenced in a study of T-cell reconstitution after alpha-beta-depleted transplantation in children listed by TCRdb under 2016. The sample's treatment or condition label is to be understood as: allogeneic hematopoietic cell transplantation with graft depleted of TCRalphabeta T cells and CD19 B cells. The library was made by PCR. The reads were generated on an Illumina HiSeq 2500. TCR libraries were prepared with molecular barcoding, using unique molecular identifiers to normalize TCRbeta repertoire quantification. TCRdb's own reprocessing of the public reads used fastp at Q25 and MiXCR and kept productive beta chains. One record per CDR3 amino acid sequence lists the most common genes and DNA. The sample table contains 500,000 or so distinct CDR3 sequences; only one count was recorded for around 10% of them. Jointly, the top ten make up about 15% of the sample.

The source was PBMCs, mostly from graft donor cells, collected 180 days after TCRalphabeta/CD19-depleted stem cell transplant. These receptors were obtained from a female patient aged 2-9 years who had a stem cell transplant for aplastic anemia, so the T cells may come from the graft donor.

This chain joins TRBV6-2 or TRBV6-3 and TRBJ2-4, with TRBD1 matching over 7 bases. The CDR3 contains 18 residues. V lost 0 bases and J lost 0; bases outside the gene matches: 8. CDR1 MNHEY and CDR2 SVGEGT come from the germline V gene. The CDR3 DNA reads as TGTGCCAGCAGTTACTCTTCGGGGACAGAAATAGCCAAAAACATTCAGTACTTC. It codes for CASSYSSGTEIAKNIQYF.

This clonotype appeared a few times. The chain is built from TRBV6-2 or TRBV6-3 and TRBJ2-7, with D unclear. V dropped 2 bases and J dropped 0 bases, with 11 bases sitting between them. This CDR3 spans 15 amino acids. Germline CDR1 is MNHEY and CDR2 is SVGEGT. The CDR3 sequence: CASSYLAGVSYEQYF. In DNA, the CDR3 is TGTGCCAGCAGTTACCTGGCAGGAGTCTCCTACGAGCAGTACTTC.

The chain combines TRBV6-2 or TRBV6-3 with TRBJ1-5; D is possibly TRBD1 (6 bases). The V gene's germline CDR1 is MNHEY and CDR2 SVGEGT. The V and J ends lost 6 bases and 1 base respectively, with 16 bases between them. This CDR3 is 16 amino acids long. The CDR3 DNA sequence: TGTGCCAGCAGCCCTGGACAGTCATGGAGCAATCAGCCCCAGCATTTT. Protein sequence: CASSPGQSWSNQPQHF.

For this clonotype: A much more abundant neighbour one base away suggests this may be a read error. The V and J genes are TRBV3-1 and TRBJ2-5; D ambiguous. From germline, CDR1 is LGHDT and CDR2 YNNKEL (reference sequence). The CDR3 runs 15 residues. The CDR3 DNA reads TGTGCCAGCTGCCAAGATTCGGCCCCCCAAGAGACCCAGTACTTC. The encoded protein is CASCQDSAPQETQYF.

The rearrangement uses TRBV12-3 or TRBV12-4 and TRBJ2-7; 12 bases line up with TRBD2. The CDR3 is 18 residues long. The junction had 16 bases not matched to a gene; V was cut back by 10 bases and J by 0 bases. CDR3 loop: CAITPSTGLAGSSYEQYF. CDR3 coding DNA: TGTGCCATCACTCCCTCAACCGGACTAGCGGGGAGCTCCTACGAGCAGTACTTC.

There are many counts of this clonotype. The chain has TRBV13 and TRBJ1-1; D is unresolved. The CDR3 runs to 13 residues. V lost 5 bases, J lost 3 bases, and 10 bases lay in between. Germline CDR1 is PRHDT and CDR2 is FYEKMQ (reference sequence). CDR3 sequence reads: CASSPTWDTEAFF. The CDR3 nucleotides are TGTGCCAGCAGCCCGACATGGGACACTGAAGCTTTCTTT.

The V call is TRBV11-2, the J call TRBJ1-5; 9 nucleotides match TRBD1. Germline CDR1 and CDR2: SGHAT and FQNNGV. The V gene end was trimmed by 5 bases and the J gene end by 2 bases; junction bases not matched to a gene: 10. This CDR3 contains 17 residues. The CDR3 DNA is TGTGCCAGCAGCCCCACGGGACAGGGTCAAGGCAATCAGCCCCAGCATTTT. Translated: CASSPTGQGQGNQPQHF. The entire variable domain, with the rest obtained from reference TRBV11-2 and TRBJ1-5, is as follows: EAGVAQSPRYKIIEKRQSVAFWCNPISGHATLYWYQQILGQGPKLLIQFQNNGVVDDSQLPKDRFSAERLKGVDSTLKIQPAKLEDSAVYLCASSPTGQGQGNQPQHFGDGTRLSIL.

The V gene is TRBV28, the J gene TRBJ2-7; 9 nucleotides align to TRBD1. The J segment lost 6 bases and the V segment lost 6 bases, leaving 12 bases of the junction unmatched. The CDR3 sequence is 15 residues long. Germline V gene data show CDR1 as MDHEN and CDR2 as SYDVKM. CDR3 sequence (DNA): TGTGCCAGCAGGGGACAGGGACCCCCCTCCGGCGAGCAGTACTTC. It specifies CASRGQGPPSGEQYF.

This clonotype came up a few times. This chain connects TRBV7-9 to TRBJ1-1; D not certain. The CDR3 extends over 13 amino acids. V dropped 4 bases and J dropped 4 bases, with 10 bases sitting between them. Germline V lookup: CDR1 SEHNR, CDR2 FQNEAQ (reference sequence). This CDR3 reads CASSSPLTTEAFF. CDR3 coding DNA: TGTGCCAGCAGCTCCCCATTGACCACTGAAGCTTTCTTT.

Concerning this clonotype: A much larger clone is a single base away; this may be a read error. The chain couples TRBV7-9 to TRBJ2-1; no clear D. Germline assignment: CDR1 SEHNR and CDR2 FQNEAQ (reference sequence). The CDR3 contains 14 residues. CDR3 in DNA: TGTGCCAGCAGCTTACGGTCAGTCGTGTATGAGCGGTTCTTC. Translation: CASSLRSVVYERFF. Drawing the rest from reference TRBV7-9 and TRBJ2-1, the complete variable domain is DTGVSQNPRHKITKRGQNVTFRCDPISEHNRLYWYRQTLGQGPEFLTYFQNEAQLEKSRLLSDRFSAERPKGSFSTLEIQRTEQGDSAMYLCASSLRSVVYERFFGPGTRLTVL.

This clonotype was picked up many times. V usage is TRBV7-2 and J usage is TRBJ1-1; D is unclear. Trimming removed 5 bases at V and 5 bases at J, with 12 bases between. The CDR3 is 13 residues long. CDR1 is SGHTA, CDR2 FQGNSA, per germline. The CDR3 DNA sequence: TGTGCCAGCAGCCCAGTGGTTTGGACTGAAGCTTTCTTT. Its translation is CASSPVVWTEAFF.

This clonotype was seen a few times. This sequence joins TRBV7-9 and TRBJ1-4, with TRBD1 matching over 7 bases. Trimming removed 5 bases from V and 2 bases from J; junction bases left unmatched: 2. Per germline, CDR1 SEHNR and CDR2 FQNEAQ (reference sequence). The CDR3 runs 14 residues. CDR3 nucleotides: TGTGCCAGCAGCAAGGGACAGACTAATGAAAAACTGTTTTTT. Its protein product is CASSKGQTNEKLFF.

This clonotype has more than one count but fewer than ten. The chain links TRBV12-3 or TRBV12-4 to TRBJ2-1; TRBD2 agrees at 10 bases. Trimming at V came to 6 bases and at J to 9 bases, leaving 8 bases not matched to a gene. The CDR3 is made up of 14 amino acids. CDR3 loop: CASRKRGGLVEQFF. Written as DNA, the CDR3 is TGTGCCAGCAGGAAGCGGGGGGGATTAGTTGAGCAGTTCTTC.

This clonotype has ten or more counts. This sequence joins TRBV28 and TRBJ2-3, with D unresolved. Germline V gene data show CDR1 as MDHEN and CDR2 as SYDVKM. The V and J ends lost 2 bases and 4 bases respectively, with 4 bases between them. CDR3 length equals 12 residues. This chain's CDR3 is CASSLTSDTQYF. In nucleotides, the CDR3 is TGTGCCAGCAGTTTAACCTCAGATACGCAGTATTTT. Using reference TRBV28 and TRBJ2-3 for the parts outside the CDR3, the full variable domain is DVKVTQSSRYLVKRTGEKVFLECVQDMDHENMFWYRQDPGLGLRLIYFSYDVKMKEKGDIPEGYSVSREKKERFSLILESASTNQTSMYLCASSLTSDTQYFGPGTRLTVL.

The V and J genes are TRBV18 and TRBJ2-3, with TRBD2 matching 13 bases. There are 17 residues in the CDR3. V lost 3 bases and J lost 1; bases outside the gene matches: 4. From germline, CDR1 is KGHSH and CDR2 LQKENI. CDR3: CASSPGTSGTGTDTQYF. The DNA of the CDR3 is TGTGCCAGCTCACCGGGGACTAGCGGGACCGGCACAGATACGCAGTATTTT. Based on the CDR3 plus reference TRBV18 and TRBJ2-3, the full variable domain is NAGVMQNPRHLVRRRGQEARLRCSPMKGHSHVYWYRQLPEEGLKFMVYLQKENIIDESGMPKERFSAEFPKEGPSILRIQQVVRGDSAAYFCASSPGTSGTGTDTQYFGPGTRLTVL.

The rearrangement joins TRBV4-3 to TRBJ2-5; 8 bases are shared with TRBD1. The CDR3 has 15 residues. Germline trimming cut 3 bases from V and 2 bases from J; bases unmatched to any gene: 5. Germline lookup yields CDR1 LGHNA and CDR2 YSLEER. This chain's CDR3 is CASSQERDRQETQYF. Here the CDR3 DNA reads TGCGCCAGCAGCCAGGAAAGGGACAGGCAAGAGACCCAGTACTTC.

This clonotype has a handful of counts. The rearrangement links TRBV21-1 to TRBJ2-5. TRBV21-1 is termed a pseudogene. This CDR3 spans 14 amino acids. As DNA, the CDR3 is TGTGCCAGCAGCGAAGCAGGGGTCCAAGAGACCCAGTACTTC. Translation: CASSEAGVQETQYF.

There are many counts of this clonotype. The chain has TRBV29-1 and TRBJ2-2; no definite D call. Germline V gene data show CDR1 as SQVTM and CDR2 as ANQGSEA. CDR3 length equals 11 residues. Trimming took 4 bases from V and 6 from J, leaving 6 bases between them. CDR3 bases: TGCAGCGTTGGTCGGGCCGGGGAGCTGTTTTTT. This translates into CSVGRAGELFF.

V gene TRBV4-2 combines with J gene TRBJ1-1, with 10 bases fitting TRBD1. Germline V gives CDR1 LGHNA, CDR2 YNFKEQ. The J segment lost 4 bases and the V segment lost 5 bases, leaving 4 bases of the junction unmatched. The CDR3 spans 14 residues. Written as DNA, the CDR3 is TGTGCCAGCAGCAACCGGGACAGGGGCACTGAAGCTTTCTTT. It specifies CASSNRDRGTEAFF.

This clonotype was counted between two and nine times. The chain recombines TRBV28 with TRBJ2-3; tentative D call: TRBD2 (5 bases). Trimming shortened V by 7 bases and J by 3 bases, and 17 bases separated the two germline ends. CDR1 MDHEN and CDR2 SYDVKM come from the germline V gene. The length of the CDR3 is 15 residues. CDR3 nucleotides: TGTGCCAGCAACAAGGAGGTCATAATGACAGATACGCAGTATTTT. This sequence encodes CASNKEVIMTDTQYF.

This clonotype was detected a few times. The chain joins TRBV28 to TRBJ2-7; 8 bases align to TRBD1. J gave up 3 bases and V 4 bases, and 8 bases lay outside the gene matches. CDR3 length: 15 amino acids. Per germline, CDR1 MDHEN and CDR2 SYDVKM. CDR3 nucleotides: TGTGCCAGCAGTTCATCCCAGGGGGCCGACTACGAGCAGTACTTC. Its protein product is CASSSSQGADYEQYF.

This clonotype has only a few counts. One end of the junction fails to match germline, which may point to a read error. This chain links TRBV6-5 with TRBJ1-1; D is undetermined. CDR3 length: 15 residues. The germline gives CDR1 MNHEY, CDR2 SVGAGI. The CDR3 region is CASSYSVSGNTEAFF. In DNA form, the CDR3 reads TGTGCCAGCAGCTACTCGGTCTCGGGGAACACTGAAGCTTTCTTT.

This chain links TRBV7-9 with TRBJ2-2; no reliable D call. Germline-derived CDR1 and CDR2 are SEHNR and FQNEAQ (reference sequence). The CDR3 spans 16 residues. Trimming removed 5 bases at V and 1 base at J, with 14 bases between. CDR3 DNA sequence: TGTGCCAGCAGCGTTCGGACCAATCGGAACACCGGGGAGCTGTTTTTT. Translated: CASSVRTNRNTGELFF.

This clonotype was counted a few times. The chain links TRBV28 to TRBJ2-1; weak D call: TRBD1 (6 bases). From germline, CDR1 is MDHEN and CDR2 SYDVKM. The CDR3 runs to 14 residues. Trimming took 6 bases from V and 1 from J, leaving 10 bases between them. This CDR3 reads CASRSQGSYNEQFF. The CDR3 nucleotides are TGTGCCAGCAGGTCTCAGGGGTCCTACAATGAGCAGTTCTTC.

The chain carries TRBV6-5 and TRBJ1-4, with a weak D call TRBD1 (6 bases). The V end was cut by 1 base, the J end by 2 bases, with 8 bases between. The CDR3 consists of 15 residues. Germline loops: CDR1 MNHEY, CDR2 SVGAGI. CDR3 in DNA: TGTGCCAGCAGTTACTTTCAGGGGACTAATGAAAAACTGTTTTTT. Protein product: CASSYFQGTNEKLFF.

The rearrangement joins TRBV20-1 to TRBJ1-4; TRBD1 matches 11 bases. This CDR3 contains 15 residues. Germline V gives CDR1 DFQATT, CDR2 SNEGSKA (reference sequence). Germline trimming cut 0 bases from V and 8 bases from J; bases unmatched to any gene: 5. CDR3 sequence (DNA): TGCAGTGCTAGAGATTACGGGACAGGGGGAGAAAAACTGTTTTTT. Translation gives CSARDYGTGGEKLFF.

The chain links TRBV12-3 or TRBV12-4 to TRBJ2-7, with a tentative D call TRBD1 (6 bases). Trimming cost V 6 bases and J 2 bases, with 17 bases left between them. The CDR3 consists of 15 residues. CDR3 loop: CASSPRGKRTYEQYF. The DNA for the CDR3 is TGTGCCAGCAGCCCCAGGGGCAAGAGAACCTACGAGCAGTACTTC.

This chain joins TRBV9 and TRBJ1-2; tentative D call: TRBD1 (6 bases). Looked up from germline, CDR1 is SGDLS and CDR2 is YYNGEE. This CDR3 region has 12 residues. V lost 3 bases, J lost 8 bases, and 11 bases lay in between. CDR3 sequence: CASSGNRDGYTF. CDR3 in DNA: TGTGCCAGCAGCGGAAACAGGGACGGCTACACCTTC.

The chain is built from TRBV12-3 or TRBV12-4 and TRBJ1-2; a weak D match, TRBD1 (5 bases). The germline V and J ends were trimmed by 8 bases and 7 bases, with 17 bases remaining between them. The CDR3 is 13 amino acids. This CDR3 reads CASGGRILGGYTF. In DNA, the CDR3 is TGTGCCAGCGGGGGACGGATTCTGGGTGGCTACACCTTC.

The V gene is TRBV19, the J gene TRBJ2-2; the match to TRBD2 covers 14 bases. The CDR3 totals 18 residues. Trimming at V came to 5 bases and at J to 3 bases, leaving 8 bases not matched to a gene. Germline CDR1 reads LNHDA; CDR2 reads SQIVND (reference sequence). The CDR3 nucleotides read TGTGCCAGTAGTCTTCTGGGACTAGCGGGAGTGTACACCGGGGAGCTGTTTTTT. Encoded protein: CASSLLGLAGVYTGELFF.

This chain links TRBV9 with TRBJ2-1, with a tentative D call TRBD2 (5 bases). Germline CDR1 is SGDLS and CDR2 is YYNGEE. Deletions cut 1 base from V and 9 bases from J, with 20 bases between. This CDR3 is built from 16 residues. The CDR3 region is CASSVLGDGYSGEQFF. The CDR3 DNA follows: TGTGCCAGCAGCGTACTGGGAGACGGTTATTCAGGTGAGCAGTTCTTC.